These T cell receptor beta chains were read from a single sample in a study of shared clonotypes between healthy human individuals. Data came from immunoSEQ multiplex PCR; TCRdb stores just in-frame clones and leaves some out. The sample has 400,000 to 500,000 clones, around 78% seen once. Specimen: PBMCs. These receptors all come from a woman aged 40-49 years in good health. Some clones in this sample may be carry-over from other donors' samples. Each CDR3 is given with its conserved first and last residue. Where a row states a size, it is once, few, many or the class of an expanded clone; other rows omit it.

CDR3: CASQGTDTQYF
size: .
V: TRBV19

CDR3: CSVNSGLPYEQYF
size: .
V: TRBV29-1

CDR3: CSVGTVNQPQHF
size: .
V: TRBV29-1

CDR3: CASSLPQNSPLHF
size: .
V: TRBV28

CDR3: CASSAGPGTSGGNQETQYF
size: .
V: TRBV9

CDR3: CSVDLGQGLDEQYF
size: .
V: TRBV29-1

CDR3: CASSRDNQETQYF
size: .
V: TRBV7-7

CDR3: CASSEWQLARELFF
size: .
V: TRBV10-2

CDR3: CASSGSKATEAFF
size: .
V: TRBV5-4

CDR3: CASSPRTSGEQFF
size: .
V: TRBV9

CDR3: CASSGTTGLGANVLTF
size: .
V: TRBV6-1

CDR3: CASSFQGTRQETQYF
size: .
V: TRBV5-1

CDR3: CASSRGVGETQYF
size: .
V: TRBV6-6

CDR3: CASSIPGFDTEAFF
size: .
V: TRBV19

CDR3: CASRHLADYEQYF
size: .
V: TRBV6-1

CDR3: CASSDEGGTEAFF
size: .
V: TRBV6-4

CDR3: CASSFARDRQYF
size: once
V: TRBV28

CDR3: CASSPGQALTAFF
size: .
V: TRBV18

CDR3: CASSFRASGRAFHGEQFF
size: .
V: TRBV5-4

CDR3: CASSVTAGTEQYF
size: few
V: TRBV18

CDR3: CSGTSGTTYEQYF
size: .
V: TRBV29-1

CDR3: CAISEFLSGLAGETQYF
size: .
V: TRBV10-3

CDR3: CASRRSDSYEQYF
size: many
V: TRBV2

CDR3: CASSRDFWEQYF
size: .
V: TRBV28

CDR3: CASSGQRNQPQHF
size: .
V: TRBV6-5

CDR3: CASSLVGLASVYNEQFF
size: .
V: TRBV7-6

CDR3: CASSQESRGNQPQHF
size: few
V: TRBV4-1

CDR3: CASSQQPGLANEQFF
size: .
V: TRBV7-3

CDR3: CASRTGGSANEKLFF
size: few
V: TRBV19

CDR3: CASSQEGDVSYEQYF
size: medium-sized
V: TRBV4-2

CDR3: CASSLARTRDRDVHNQPQHF
size: .
V: TRBV18

CDR3: CASSLWGGTDTQYF
size: .
V: TRBV5-6

CDR3: CASSPLPGLKGDEQFF
size: once
V: TRBV4-1

CDR3: CASSTLAGGWEETQYF
size: .
V: TRBV28

CDR3: CSVESGTGVHEQFF
size: few
V: TRBV29-1

CDR3: CASSRTGGRGRKKLFF
size: .
V: TRBV27

CDR3: CASTLGSFGYTF
size: many
V: TRBV2

CDR3: CATSRGQRNQPQHF
size: many
V: TRBV15

CDR3: CASSLDRQGVNEQFF
size: .
V: TRBV11-3

CDR3: CASSPRRSYEQYF
size: .
V: TRBV6-5

CDR3: CASTSRGQGANVLTF
size: once
V: TRBV28

CDR3: CASSLGTSGTYEQYF
size: .
V: TRBV7-9

CDR3: CASRTTGATTEAFF
size: .
V: TRBV2

CDR3: CASSKGSGVLYEQYF
size: .
V: TRBV7-3

CDR3: CASSPLAGSYEQYF
size: .
V: TRBV7-7

CDR3: CAWSVMGTKNIQYF
size: .
V: TRBV30

CDR3: CASSPRHLFSGNTIYF
size: .
V: TRBV7-2

CDR3: CASSTGQGANQPQHF
size: .
V: TRBV28

CDR3: CASSLRTGVGNTIYF
size: .
V: TRBV18

CDR3: CASSYLGAYGYTF
size: .
V: TRBV6-5

CDR3: CASSLGTDYEQYF
size: .
V: TRBV6-5

CDR3: CASSYQREADEQYF
size: .
V: TRBV6-6

CDR3: CASSFIETGRYNYGYTF
size: .
V: TRBV5-8